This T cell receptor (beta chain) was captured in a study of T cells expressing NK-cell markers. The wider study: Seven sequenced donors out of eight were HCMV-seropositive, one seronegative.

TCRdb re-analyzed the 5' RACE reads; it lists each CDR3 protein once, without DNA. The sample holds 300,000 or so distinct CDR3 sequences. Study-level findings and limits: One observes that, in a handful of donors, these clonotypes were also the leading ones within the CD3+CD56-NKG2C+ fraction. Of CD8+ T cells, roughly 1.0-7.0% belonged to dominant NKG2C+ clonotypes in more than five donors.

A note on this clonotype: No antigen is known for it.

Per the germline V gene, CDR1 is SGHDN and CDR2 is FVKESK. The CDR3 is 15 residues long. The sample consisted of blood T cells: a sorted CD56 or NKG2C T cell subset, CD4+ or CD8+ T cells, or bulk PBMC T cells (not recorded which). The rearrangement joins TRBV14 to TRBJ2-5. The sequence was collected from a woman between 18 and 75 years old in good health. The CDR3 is CASSQGSAGRETQYF.